This TCR beta chain was found in a study of regulatory T cells in long-lasting Graves disease. Time point meaning: persistent/refractory GD, antithyroid drugs over 5 years with positive TRAb. PBMC-extracted RNA yielded the TCR library. The CDR3 extends over 14 amino acids. The V end lost 3 bases, the J end lost 5 bases, and 13 bases lay between the germline ends. The germline V gene encodes CDR1 MNHEY and CDR2 SMNVEV (reference sequence). Arm-PCR of CDR3 regions and iRepertoire HTBI primers were the basis on which TCR beta libraries were built. TCRdb re-called the multiplex PCR reads with MiXCR, one entry per CDR3 protein. The data contain about 660,000 distinct CDR3 sequences, about 30% of them singletons. The sample holds many counts of this clonotype.

The gene calls are TRBV27 and TRBJ1-2; D perhaps matches TRBD1 (5 bases). This TCR derives from a female donor with Graves disease. The source was peripheral blood mononuclear cells (PBMCs), collected when the disease was refractory, from a patient treated with antithyroid drugs. CDR3 DNA: TGTGCCAGCAGTTTTCAGCCCAAGGGGTATGGCTACACCTTC. This sequence encodes CASSFQPKGYGYTF.